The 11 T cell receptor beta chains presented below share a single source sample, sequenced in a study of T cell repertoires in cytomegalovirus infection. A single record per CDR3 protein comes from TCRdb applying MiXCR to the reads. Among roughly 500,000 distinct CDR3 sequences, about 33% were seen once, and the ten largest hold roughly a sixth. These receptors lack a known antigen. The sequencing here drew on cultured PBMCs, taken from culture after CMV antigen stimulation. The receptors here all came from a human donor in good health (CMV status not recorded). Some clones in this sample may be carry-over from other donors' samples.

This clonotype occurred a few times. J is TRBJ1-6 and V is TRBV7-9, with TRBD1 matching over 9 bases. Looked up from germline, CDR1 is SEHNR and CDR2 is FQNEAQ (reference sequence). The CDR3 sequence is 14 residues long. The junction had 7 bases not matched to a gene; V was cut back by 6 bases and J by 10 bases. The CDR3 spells CASRRDREGSPLHF. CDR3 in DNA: TGTGCCAGCAGACGGGACAGGGAGGGATCACCCCTCCACTTT.

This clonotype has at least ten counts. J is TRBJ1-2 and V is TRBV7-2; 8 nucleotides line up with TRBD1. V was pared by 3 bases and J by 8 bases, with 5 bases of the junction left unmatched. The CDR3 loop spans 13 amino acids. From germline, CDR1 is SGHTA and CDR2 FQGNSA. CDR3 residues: CASSLDRVLGYTF. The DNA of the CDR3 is TGTGCCAGCAGCTTGGACAGGGTACTCGGCTACACCTTC. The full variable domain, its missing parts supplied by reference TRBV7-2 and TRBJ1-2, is GAGVSQSPSNKVTEKGKDVELRCDPISGHTALYWYRQSLGQGLEFLIYFQGNSAPDKSGLPSDRFSAERTGGSVSTLTIQRTQQEDSAVYLCASSLDRVLGYTFGSGTRLTVV.

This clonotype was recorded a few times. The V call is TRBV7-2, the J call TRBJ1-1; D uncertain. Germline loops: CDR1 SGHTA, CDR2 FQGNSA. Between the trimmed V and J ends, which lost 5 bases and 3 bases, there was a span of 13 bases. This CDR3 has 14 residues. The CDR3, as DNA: TGTGCCAGCAGCCGTTTCGGGTCGGACACTGAAGCTTTCTTT. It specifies CASSRFGSDTEAFF.

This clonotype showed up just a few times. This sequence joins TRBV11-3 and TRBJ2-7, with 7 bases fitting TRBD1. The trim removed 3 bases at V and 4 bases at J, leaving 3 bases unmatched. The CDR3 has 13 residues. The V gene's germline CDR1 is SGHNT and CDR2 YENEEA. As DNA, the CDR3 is TGTGCCAGCAGCTTTGACAGGGATTACGAGCAGTACGTC. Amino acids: CASSFDRDYEQYV.

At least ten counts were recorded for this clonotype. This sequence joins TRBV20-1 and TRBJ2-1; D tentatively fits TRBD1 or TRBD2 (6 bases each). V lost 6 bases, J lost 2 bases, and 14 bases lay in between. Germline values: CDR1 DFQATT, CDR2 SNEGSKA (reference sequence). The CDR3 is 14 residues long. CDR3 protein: CSARGLRAYNEQFF. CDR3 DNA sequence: TGCAGTGCCAGGGGACTTCGCGCCTACAATGAGCAGTTCTTC.

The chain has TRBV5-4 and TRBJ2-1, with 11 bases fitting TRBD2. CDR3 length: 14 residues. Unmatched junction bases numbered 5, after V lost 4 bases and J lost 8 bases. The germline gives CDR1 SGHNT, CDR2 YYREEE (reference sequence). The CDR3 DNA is TGTGCCAGCAGCCTAGCGGGAGGATTCTATGAGCAGTTCTTC. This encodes CASSLAGGFYEQFF. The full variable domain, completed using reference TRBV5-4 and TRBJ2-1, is ETGVTQSPTHLIKTRGQQVTLRCSSQSGHNTVSWYQQALGQGPQFIFQYYREEENGRGNFPPRFSGLQFPNYSSELNVNALELDDSALYLCASSLAGGFYEQFFGPGTRLTVL.

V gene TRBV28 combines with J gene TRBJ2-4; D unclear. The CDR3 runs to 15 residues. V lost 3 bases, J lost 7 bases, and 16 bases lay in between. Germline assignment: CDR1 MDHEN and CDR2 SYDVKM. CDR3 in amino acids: CASSLSGASRNIQYF. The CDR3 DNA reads TGTGCCAGCAGTTTGTCAGGAGCCTCTAGGAACATTCAGTACTTC.

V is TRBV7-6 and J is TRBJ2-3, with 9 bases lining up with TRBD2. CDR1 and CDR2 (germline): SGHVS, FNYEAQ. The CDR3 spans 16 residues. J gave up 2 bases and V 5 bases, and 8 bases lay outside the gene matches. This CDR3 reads CASSPPTSGLTDTQYF. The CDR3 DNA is TGTGCCAGCAGCCCCCCGACTAGCGGACTCACAGATACGCAGTATTTT. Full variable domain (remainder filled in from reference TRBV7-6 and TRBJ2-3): GAGVSQSPRYKVTKRGQDVALRCDPISGHVSLYWYRQALGQGPEFLTYFNYEAQQDKSGLPNDRFSAERPEGSISTLTIQRTEQRDSAMYRCASSPPTSGLTDTQYFGPGTRLTVL.

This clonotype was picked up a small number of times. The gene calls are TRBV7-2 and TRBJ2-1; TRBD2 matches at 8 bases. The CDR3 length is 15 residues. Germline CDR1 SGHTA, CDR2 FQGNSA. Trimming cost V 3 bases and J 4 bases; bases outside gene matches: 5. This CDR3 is CASSLPTSAYNEQFF. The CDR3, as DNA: TGTGCCAGCAGCTTGCCGACTAGCGCTTACAATGAGCAGTTCTTC.

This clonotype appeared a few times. Here the CDR3 reads CASSHDPTKGGPNEQYV. The CDR3 region has the DNA TGTGCCAGCAGTCACGACCCCACTAAGGGAGGGCCGAACGAGCAGTACGTC. V and J are TRBV6-2 or TRBV6-3 and TRBJ2-7, with 7 positions matching TRBD2. The CDR3 loop spans 17 amino acids. Germline-derived CDR1 and CDR2 are MNHEY and SVGEGT. The ends lost 5 bases at V and 5 bases at J; junction bases unmatched: 18.

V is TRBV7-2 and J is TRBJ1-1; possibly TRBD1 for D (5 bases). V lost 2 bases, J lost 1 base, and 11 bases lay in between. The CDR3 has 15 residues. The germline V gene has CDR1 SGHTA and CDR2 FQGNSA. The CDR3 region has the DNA TGTGCCAGCAGCTTACAGGGACGGGAGAACACTGAAGCTTTCTTT. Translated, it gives CASSLQGRENTEAFF.